This T cell receptor beta chain was sequenced for a study of blood T cell repertoires in COVID-19. The junction had 6 bases not matched to a gene; V was cut back by 6 bases and J by 3 bases. The V gene's germline CDR1 is MNHNY and CDR2 SVGAGI (reference sequence). The CDR3 covers 15 residues. Study processing details: Estimates of nucleated cell counts were drawn from the amplification of reference gene primers. Produced via immunoSEQ multiplex PCR; TCRdb's table is partial and in-frame only. From that table come the V and J calls and clone size; the DNA was used to work out D and trimming. The sample carries 50,000 to 65,000 clones, approximately 85% recorded once.

The clonotype originates from a man aged 50 to 60 with active COVID-19. The genes are TRBV6-6 and TRBJ1-3; TRBD1 aligns across 9 bases. Sequenced sample: peripheral blood. This CDR3 is CASRKQGARGNTIYF. The DNA of the CDR3 is TGTGCCAGCAGGAAACAGGGGGCGCGTGGAAACACCATATATTTT.